The present T cell receptor beta chain was sequenced within a study of cytomegalovirus exposure and HLA in healthy donors. Study summary: A previous analysis identified 100 million or so unique TCR beta sequences derived from about 180 million T cells. General observations from the study: Later on, an analysis showed TCR association rates differing by HLA locus, with DRB1 the most and HLA-C the fewest. High specificity and sensitivity for cytomegalovirus status were reported for the classifier.

In the case of this clone: Antigen: not known.

The PCR used 60 Vbeta and 13 Jbeta primers. Some clones are missing from TCRdb's copy, which holds only in-frame ones; the method was immunoSEQ multiplex PCR. The sample has 150,000 to 200,000 clones; 81% are singletons. Sequencing was carried out using PBMCs. The receptor's source is a young woman in good health and CMV-seronegative.

The CDR3 protein is CASSLGDNSGANVLTF. CDR3 DNA: TGCGCCAGCAGCTTGGGGGACAACTCTGGGGCCAACGTCCTGACTTTC. The chain carries TRBV5-1 and TRBJ2-6, with D possibly matching TRBD1 (6 bases). CDR1 SGHRS and CDR2 YFSETQ come from the germline V gene. The CDR3 extends over 16 amino acids. Trimming took 0 bases from V and 0 from J, leaving 7 bases between them. Filled out from reference TRBV5-1 and TRBJ2-6, the complete variable domain reads KAGVTQTPRYLIKTRGQQVTLSCSPISGHRSVSWYQQTPGQGLQFLFEYFSETQRNKGNFPGRFSGRQFSNSRSEMNVSTLELGDSALYLCASSLGDNSGANVLTFGAGSRLTVL.